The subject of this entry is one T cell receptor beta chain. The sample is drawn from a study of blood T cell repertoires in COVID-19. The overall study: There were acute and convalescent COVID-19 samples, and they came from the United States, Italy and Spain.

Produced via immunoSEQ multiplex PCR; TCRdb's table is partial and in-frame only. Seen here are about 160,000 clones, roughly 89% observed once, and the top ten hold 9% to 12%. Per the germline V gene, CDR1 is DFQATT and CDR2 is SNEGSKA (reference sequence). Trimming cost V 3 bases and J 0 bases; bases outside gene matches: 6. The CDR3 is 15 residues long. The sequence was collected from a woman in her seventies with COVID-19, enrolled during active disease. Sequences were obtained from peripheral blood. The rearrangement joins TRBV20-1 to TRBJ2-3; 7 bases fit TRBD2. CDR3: CSASSGGLSTDTQYF. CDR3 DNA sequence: TGCAGTGCTAGTTCGGGGGGACTAAGCACAGATACGCAGTATTTT.